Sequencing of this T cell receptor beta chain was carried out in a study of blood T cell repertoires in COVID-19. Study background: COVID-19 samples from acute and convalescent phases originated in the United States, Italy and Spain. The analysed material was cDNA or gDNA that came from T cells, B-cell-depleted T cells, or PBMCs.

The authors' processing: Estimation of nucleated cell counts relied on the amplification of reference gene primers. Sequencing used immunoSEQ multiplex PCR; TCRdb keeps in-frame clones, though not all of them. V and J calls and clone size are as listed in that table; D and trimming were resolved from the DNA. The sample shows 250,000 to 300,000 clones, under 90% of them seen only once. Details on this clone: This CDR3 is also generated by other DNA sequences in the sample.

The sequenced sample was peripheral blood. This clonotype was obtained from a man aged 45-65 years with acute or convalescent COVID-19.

The CDR3 protein is CASSLEPGAGSYNEQFF. CDR3 nucleotide sequence: TGCGCCAGCAGCTTGGAGCCAGGGGCAGGCTCCTACAATGAGCAGTTCTTC. The chain links TRBV5-1 to TRBJ2-1, with a possible D match to TRBD1 (6 bases). The CDR3 consists of 17 residues. Germline lookup yields CDR1 SGHRS and CDR2 YFSETQ. Trimming pared 0 bases from V and 0 bases from J, leaving 13 bases between.